This T cell receptor beta chain was captured in a study of T-cell memory formation after mild COVID-19. This clonotype occurred many times. Per germline, CDR1 MGHRA and CDR2 YSYEKL. Trimming removed 3 bases from V and 2 bases from J, with 8 bases in between. This CDR3 has 14 residues. Each CDR3 protein gets one entry after TCRdb re-called the 5' RACE reads with MiXCR. This sample has roughly 350,000 distinct CDR3 sequences, with roughly an eighth found just once. This chain uses TRBV4-1 with TRBJ1-5; maybe TRBD1 (5 bases). This sequence originates from a man aged 18 to 35 who had mild COVID-19 (a few samples of this study predate the infection). Cell type and time point are not known. The sample consisted of PBMCs or a T cell subset sorted from them (not recorded which). CDR3 bases: TGCGCCAGCAGCCAGAGGGGTGGCAATCAGCCCCAGCATTTT. Protein: CASSQRGGNQPQHF.